This section outlines one T cell receptor beta chain sequence together with its context. Its target is unknown. The sample belongs to a study of memory CD4+ T cells and cytomegalovirus serostatus. In the study overall: This sample comes from healthy Belgian adults, fewer than 10 CMV seropositive, around 26 seronegative.

Germline CDR1 reads LGHNA; CDR2 reads YSLEER. The CDR3 is made up of 17 amino acids. V gave up 4 bases and J gave up 3 bases; unmatched junction bases: 11. Study-level findings and limits: Median bootstrapped AUC for CMV status was approximately 0.96 originally, less than 0.92 US-trained. Each of approximately 63 CMV-associated TCRbeta sequences occurred in one to five individuals.

Profiled with immunoSEQ multiplex PCR; TCRdb holds only in-frame clones, not every one. The sample lists 56,000 or so clones, about 80% seen once, with 0.4% in the top ten. The sort gate was single viable CD3+CD4+CD8-CD45RO+ cells for memory CD4+ T cells. The origin of this receptor is an adult in good health and CMV-seronegative. This chain uses TRBV4-3 with TRBJ2-1; 8 bases agree with TRBD1. Sequences were obtained from memory CD4+ T cells from blood. The CDR3 loop is CASSRHSTGTGYNEQFF. In DNA, the CDR3 is TGCGCCAGCAGCCGTCACTCAACCGGGACAGGCTACAATGAGCAGTTCTTC.